The present T cell receptor (beta chain) was sequenced within a study of identical twins. General observations from the study: While abundant cord blood beta clonotypes carried fewer insertions, memory repertoires showed no such pattern. Conclusions relied on cross-sectional statistical analysis, not following the same donors.

Germline V gives CDR1 KGHDR, CDR2 SFDVKD. V lost 3 bases, J lost 3 bases, and 7 bases stayed unmatched. This CDR3 region has 18 residues. A template switching step contributed a universal primer site, while unique molecular identifiers were present in the cDNA. TCRdb processed the 5' RACE reads anew with MiXCR; each CDR3 protein has one entry. The table lists 300,000 to 400,000 distinct CDR3 sequences, about 12% of them singletons, with just over 7% in the top ten. This clonotype was seen more than once but under ten times. Its antigen is unidentified. The same data also contributed to another study, on yellow fever vaccine responses in identical twins. Per that paper: As reported, the vaccine T cell response of twins seemed partly convergent and partly personalized.

This chain uses TRBV24-1 with TRBJ2-1, with 13 bases matching TRBD2. This clonotype was sampled from a woman younger than 30 in good health. The sample taken for sequencing was CD8+ T cells sorted from blood. Here the CDR3 DNA reads TGTGCCACCAGTGATCTTGGACTAGCGGGAGACCTCTACAATGAGCAGTTCTTC. This gives the protein CATSDLGLAGDLYNEQFF.